This T cell receptor (beta chain) is drawn from a study of neurological immune-mediated disorders (dated by TCRdb to about 2019). Concerning the study at large: Of the 35 or so multiple sclerosis patients, approximately 31 had relapsing-remitting MS and 3 had secondary progressive MS. Peripheral blood TCR-beta repertoires from HTLV-I-associated myelopathy (HAM/TSP) patients, multiple sclerosis patients and healthy controls were compared by UMI-based sequencing. The roughly 100 TCR-beta libraries covered PBMC samples along with longitudinal samples, technical triplicates, and paired sorted CD4+ and CD8+ T-cell subsets. The cohort was made up of 60 to 75 subjects, consisting of some 15 HAM/TSP patients, 34 multiple sclerosis patients and about 20 healthy controls.

To synthesize cDNA, template-switch 5'RACE was performed with a primer carrying a 10-nucleotide random unique molecular identifier so that each TCR transcript was tagged. Over 200 million TCR-beta sequences, covering 15-18 subjects, were produced in each sequencing run. The RNeasy kit was used to extract total RNA. The KAPA Real-time Library Amplification kit was used to amplify TCR-beta VDJ regions with primers for the TCR constant region and the 5'RACE anchor. Sample indexes and Illumina adaptors were added in a first PCR, after which library yield was increased in a second PCR. After Ampure bead purification, the roughly 650 bp TCR product was size-selected on a 2% E-gel SizeSelection system. Before pooling, libraries had their quality checked on a Bioanalyzer, their concentration measured with Qubit, and their quantity determined with the Kapa Library Quantification kit. Libraries were sequenced paired-end 2 x 150 bp on an Illumina HiSeq 2500. To increase sequence diversity, about 23-32% phiX was spiked into each library pool. The authors' analysis ran thus. Quality-filtered reads were processed with the UMI-based MiGEC pipeline, and over 85% of raw TCR sequences were removed by the MiGEC pipeline during error correction. VDJ genes were aligned to IMGT germline references, and each clonotype was defined by a unique CDR3 amino acid sequence together with V-J genes. Clonal expansion, Shannon diversity, and CDR3 relatedness (CalcPairwiseDistances, ClusterSamples) were evaluated with VDJtools, and phylogenetic trees were built with CLCbio workbench. Using coefficient-of-variation modelling across technical triplicates, the study counted a clone as expanded if it had at least 8 unique UMIs. Using fastp trimming at Q25 and MiXCR clonotype assembly, TCRdb reanalyzed the public sequencing data and kept in-frame beta chains. One record per CDR3 amino acid sequence lists the most common genes and DNA. The V and J calls come from TCRdb's annotation, not from the publication. Here the sample has roughly 62,000 distinct CDR3 sequences; more than 4% occur a single time. The ten largest clones take up 3% to 4% of the sample.

Beyond this particular receptor, the publication reports: No clinical or MRI features were associated with the MS cluster, and the authors said that larger cohorts are needed. Phylogenetic analysis grouped repertoires from 18 of 34 MS patients into a cluster of related CDR3 sequences, suggesting a possible repertoire-level signature. TCR clonal expansion was greatest in HAM/TSP patients and smallest in MS patients, who ranked below even healthy controls. No identical CDR3 amino acid sequences were found to be shared among expanded clones across subjects, suggesting that TCR-beta repertoires were private in all groups.

For unsorted PBMC libraries, 2 million PBMCs were used after storage in RNAlater at -80 degrees C until RNA extraction. Multiple sclerosis patients were enrolled in a US clinical protocol under which disease progression was evaluated by magnetic resonance imaging. Peripheral blood was subjected to Ficoll-Hypaque density gradient centrifugation to isolate PBMCs, which were then cryopreserved in liquid nitrogen. The germline V gene provides CDR1 SGHTA and CDR2 FQGTGA. From cysteine to phenylalanine, the CDR3 is 16 amino acids long. Only the CDR3 portion is preserved as DNA: 48 bases, with reading frame beginning at the first base. Notes on this clonotype: Its recognized antigen is unknown. Compared with germline, one end of the junction differs, possibly owing to a read error.

The sequenced sample was PBMCs. This sequence was found in a woman in her fifties or sixties with multiple sclerosis. Rearrangement joined TRBV7-3 to TRBJ2-3, and 7 junctional nucleotides match TRBD2. CDR3 reads: CASSLTNGLGTDTQYF. The sequence in DNA is TGTGCCAGCAGCCTAACAAATGGACTAGGGACAGATACGCAGTATTTT.